This T cell receptor beta chain was sequenced in a study of patients and donors after allogeneic stem cell transplantation. Each CDR3 protein gets one entry after TCRdb re-called the RT-PCR reads with MiXCR. The sample consists of approximately 140,000 distinct CDR3 sequences, 30% to 45% of them appearing once. The CDR3 extends over 13 amino acids. Trimming removed 1 base from V and 7 bases from J; junction bases left unmatched: 7. CDR1 and CDR2 (germline): DFQATT, SNEGSKA (reference sequence). This clonotype showed up just a few times. The V gene is TRBV20-1, the J gene TRBJ2-7, with 7 bases matching TRBD1. The clonotype originates from a human donor who was either an allogeneic HSCT recipient or a stem cell or donor lymphocyte infusion donor (not recorded which). It is not recorded whose cells these are; they may come from a transplant donor. Sequenced: blood, either unsorted or a sorted T cell fraction (not recorded which). The CDR3 sequence is CSARGDRSVEQYF. The CDR3 bases are TGCAGTGCTAGAGGGGACAGATCTGTAGAGCAGTACTTC.